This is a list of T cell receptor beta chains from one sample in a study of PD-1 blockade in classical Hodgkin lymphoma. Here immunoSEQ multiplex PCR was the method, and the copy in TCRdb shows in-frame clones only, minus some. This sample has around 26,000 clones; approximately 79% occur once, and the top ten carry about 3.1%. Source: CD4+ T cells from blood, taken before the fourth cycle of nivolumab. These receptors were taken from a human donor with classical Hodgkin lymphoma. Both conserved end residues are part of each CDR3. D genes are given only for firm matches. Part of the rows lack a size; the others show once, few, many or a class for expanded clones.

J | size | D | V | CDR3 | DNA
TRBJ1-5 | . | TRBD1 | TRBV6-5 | CASSSTGGLWQPQHF | TGTGCCAGCAGTAGTACAGGGGGTCTATGGCAGCCCCAGCATTTT
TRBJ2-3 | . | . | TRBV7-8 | CASSLGEGGHTDTQYF | TGTGCCAGCAGCTTAGGCGAGGGGGGCCACACAGATACGCAGTATTTT
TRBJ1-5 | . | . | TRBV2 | CASSSGGNQPQHF | TGTGCCAGCAGTTCAGGGGGCAATCAGCCCCAGCATTTT
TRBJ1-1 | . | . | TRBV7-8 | CASSPGGGSRTFF | TGTGCCAGCAGCCCCGGGGGGGGGAGCAGAACTTTCTTT
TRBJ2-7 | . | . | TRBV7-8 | CASSSDSREQYF | TGTGCCAGCAGCTCGGACTCGAGGGAGCAGTACTTC
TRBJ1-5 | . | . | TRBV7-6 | CASSSQTGGNQPQHF | TGTGCCAGCAGCTCCCAGACGGGGGGGAATCAGCCCCAGCATTTT
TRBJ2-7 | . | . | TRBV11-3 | CASSLEVSAASEQYF | TGTGCCAGCAGCTTAGAGGTCAGCGCGGCGAGCGAGCAGTACTTC
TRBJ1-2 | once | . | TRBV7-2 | CASSLGRVDGYTF | TGTGCCAGCAGCTTAGGCAGGGTGGATGGCTACACCTTC
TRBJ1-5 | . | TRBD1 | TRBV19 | CASSDLGQGGFNQPQHF | TGTGCCAGTAGTGATCTAGGACAGGGGGGGTTCAATCAGCCCCAGCATTTT
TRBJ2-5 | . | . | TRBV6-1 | CASSEVRETQYF | TGTGCCAGCAGTGAAGTACGAGAGACCCAGTACTTC
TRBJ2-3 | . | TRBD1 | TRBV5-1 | CASFPGGTGGDTQYF | TGCGCCAGCTTTCCCGGCGGCACAGGGGGAGATACGCAGTATTTT
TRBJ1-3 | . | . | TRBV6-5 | CASSHPTGNTIYF | TGTGCCAGCAGCCACCCAACTGGAAACACCATATATTTT
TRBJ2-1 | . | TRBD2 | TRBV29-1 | CSALAGVLYNEQFF | TGCAGCGCGCTAGCGGGGGTCCTCTACAATGAGCAGTTCTTC
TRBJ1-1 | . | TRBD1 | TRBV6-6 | CASSQTGGTEAFF | TGTGCCAGCAGTCAAACAGGGGGCACTGAAGCTTTCTTT
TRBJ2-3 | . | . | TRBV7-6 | CASSSRVVADTQYF | TGTGCCAGCAGCTCCAGGGTAGTAGCAGATACGCAGTATTTT
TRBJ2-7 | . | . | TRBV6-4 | CASSDSGRGGEQYF | TGTGCCAGCAGTGACTCGGGCAGGGGGGGCGAGCAGTACTTC
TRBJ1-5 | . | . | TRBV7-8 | CASSFGENQPQHF | TGTGCCAGCAGCTTCGGGGAGAATCAGCCCCAGCATTTT
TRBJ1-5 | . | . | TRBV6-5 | CASRFWGEENQPQHF | TGTGCCAGCAGGTTTTGGGGGGAGGAGAATCAGCCCCAGCATTTT
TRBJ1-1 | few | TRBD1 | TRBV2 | CASSRDSRNAFF | TGTGCCAGCAGTAGGGACAGCAGAAACGCTTTCTTT
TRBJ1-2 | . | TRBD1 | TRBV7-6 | CASSSGQGDYGYTF | TGTGCCAGCAGCTCCGGACAGGGGGACTATGGCTACACCTTC
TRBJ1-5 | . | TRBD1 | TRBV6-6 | CAGGGSQPQHF | TGCGCAGGGGGAGGTAGTCAGCCCCAGCATTTT
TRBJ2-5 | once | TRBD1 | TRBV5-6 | CASSAQGRETQYF | TGTGCCAGCAGCGCACAGGGGCGGGAGACCCAGTACTTC
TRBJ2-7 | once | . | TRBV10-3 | CAISGVTGSLASYEQYF | TGTGCCATCAGTGGAGTGACGGGGAGCTTAGCGTCCTACGAGCAGTACTTC
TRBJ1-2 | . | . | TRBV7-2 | CASSLAAGNYGYTF | TGTGCCAGCAGCTTAGCGGCAGGGAACTATGGCTACACCTTC
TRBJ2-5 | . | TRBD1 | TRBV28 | CASSPWGDRGRTTQYF | TGTGCCAGCAGTCCCTGGGGGGACAGGGGCCGTACGACCCAGTACTTC
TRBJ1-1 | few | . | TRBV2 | CASSEYGGRSEAFF | TGTGCCAGCAGTGAATATGGAGGGCGAAGTGAAGCTTTCTTT
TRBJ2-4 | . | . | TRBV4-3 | CASSPARTLAKNIQYF | TGCGCCAGCAGCCCCGCCCGGACATTAGCCAAAAACATTCAGTACTTC
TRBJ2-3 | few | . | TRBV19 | CASRAGQGDTQYF | TGTGCCAGTAGAGCAGGGCAGGGTGATACGCAGTATTTT
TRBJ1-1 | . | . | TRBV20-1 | CSARGVTEAFF | TGCAGTGCTAGAGGTGTCACTGAAGCTTTCTTT
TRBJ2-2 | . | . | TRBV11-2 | CASSLVTGAVGGELFF | TGTGCCAGCAGCTTAGTTACGGGGGCGGTAGGCGGGGAGCTGTTTTTT
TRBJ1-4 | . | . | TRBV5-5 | CASTGRRDLNEKLFF | TGTGCCAGCACCGGACGTAGAGACCTTAATGAAAAACTGTTTTTT
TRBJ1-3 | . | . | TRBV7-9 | CASTTLNAGFSGNTIYF | TGTGCCAGCACCACGTTGAACGCAGGGTTTTCCGGAAACACCATATATTTT
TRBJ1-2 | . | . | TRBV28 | CASSLVSRGYGYTF | TGTGCCAGCAGTTTGGTATCCAGGGGCTATGGCTACACCTTC
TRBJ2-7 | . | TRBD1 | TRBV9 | CASSATIGQGGLGSDYEQYF | TGTGCCAGCAGCGCGACGATTGGACAGGGCGGTCTCGGTTCGGACTACGAGCAGTACTTC
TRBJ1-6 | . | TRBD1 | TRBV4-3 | CASSQEFGTGASPLHF | TGCGCCAGCAGCCAAGAATTCGGGACAGGGGCTTCACCCCTCCACTTT
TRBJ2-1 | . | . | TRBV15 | CATSRAPGLGSNNEQFF | TGTGCCACCAGCAGAGCCCCGGGGCTAGGGAGCAACAATGAGCAGTTCTTC
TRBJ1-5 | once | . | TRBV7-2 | CASSLEVLQPQHF | TGTGCCAGCAGCTTAGAAGTGTTACAGCCCCAGCATTTT
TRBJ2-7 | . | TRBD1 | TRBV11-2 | CASRYTGTGVHEQYF | TGTGCCAGCAGGTACACCGGGACAGGGGTTCACGAGCAGTACTTC
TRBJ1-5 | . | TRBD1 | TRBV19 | CASSMRDRELDQPQHF | TGTGCCAGTAGTATGAGAGACAGGGAATTGGATCAGCCCCAGCATTTT
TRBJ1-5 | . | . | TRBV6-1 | CAVERASNQPQHF | TGTGCCGTCGAGAGGGCTAGCAATCAGCCCCAGCATTTT
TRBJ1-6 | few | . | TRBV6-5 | CASTTGLHSPLHF | TGTGCCAGCACAACAGGGCTCCATTCACCCCTCCACTTT
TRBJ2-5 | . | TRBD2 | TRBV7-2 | CASSSAGLALWETQYF | TGTGCCAGCAGCTCCGCCGGACTAGCGTTATGGGAGACCCAGTACTTC
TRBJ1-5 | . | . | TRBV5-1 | CASSLDRENDYSNQPQHF | TGCGCCAGCAGCTTGGACAGGGAAAACGATTATAGCAATCAGCCCCAGCATTTT
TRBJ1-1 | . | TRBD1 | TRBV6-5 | CASSYWTGRGGTEAFF | TGTGCCAGCAGTTACTGGACAGGGAGGGGGGGCACTGAAGCTTTCTTT
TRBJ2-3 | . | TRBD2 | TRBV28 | CASSSPSGGRDTQYF | TGTGCCAGCAGTTCCCCTAGCGGGGGAAGGGATACGCAGTATTTT
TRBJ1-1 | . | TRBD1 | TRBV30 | CAWSPGTGEWVFVVDMNTEAFF | TGTGCCTGGAGTCCCGGGACAGGGGAATGGGTTTTCGTTGTGGACATGAACACTGAAGCTTTCTTT
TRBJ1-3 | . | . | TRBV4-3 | CASSQETGSFGTIYF | TGCGCCAGCAGCCAAGAAACAGGATCTTTTGGCACCATATATTTT
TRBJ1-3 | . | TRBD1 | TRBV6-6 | CASSYSGRGLNTIYF | TGTGCCAGCAGTTACTCGGGCAGGGGGTTAAACACCATATATTTT
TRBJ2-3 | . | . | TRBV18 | CASSPNEAGVGSEGTDTQYF | TGTGCCAGCTCACCGAACGAGGCAGGGGTCGGGTCGGAGGGCACAGATACGCAGTATTTT
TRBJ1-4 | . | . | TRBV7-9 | CASSLQGDRGNEKLFF | TGTGCCAGCAGCCTGCAGGGTGACCGGGGGAATGAAAAACTGTTTTTT
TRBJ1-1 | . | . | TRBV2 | CASVAAPNTEAFF | TGTGCCAGCGTCGCGGCGCCAAACACTGAAGCTTTCTTT
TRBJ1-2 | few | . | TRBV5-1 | CASSLVEGNYGYTF | TGCGCCAGCAGCTTGGTAGAGGGTAACTATGGCTACACCTTC
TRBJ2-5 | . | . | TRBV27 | CASSRQEQETQYF | TGTGCCAGCAGCAGACAGGAGCAAGAGACCCAGTACTTC